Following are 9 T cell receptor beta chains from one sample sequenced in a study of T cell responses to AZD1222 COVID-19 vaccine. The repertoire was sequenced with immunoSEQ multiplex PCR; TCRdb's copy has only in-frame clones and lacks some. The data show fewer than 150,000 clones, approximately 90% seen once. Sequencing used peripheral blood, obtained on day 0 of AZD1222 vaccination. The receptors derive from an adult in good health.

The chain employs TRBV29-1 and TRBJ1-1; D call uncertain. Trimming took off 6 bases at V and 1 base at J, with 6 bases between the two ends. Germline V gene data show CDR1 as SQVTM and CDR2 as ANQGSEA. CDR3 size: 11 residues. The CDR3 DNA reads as TGCAGCGTAGTAGGGAACACTGAAGCTTTCTTT. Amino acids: CSVVGNTEAFF.

The CDR3 sequence: CATSDLRLGNTIYF. The CDR3 DNA follows: TGTGCCACCAGTGATTTGAGACTAGGAAACACCATATATTTT. The rearrangement uses TRBV24-1 and TRBJ1-3, with D unresolved. The CDR3 has 14 amino acids. The germline gives CDR1 KGHDR, CDR2 SFDVKD. V was shortened by 0 bases and J by 4 bases, with 6 bases between the two germline ends.

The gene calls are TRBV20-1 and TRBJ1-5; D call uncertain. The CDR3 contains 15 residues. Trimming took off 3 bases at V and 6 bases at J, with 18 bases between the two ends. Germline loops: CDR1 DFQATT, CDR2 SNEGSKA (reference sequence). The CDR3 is CSASGGWGETQPQHF. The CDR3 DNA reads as TGCAGTGCTAGTGGTGGATGGGGTGAAACTCAGCCCCAGCATTTT.

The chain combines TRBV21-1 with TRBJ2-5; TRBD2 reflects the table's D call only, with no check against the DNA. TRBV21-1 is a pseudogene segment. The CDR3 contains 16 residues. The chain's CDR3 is CASSKVGRGVGETQYF. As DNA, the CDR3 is TGTGCCAGCAGCAAAGTGGGGCGGGGGGTTGGAGAGACCCAGTACTTC.

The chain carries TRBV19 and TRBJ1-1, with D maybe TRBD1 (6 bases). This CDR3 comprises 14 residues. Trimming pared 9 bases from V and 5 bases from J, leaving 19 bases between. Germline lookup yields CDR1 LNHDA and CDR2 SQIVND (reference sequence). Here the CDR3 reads CASKDREAGTEAFF. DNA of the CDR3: TGTGCCAGCAAGGACAGAGAGGCAGGAACTGAAGCTTTCTTT.

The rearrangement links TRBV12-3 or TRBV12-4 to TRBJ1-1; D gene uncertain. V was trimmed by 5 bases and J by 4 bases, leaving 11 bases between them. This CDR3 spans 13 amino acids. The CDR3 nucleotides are TGTGCCAGCAGTACCCTAGGCGGCACTGAAGCTTTCTTT. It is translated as CASSTLGGTEAFF.

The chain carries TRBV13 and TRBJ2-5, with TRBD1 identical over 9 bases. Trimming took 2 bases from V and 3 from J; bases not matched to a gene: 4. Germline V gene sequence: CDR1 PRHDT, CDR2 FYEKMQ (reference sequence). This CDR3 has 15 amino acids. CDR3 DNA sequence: TGTGCCAGCAGCTTAAACAGGGGGCGCAAAGAGACCCAGTACTTC. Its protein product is CASSLNRGRKETQYF.

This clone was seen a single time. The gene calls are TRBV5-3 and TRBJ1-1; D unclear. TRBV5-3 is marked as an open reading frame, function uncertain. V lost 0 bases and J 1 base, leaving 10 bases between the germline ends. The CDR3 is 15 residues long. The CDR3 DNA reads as TGTGCCAGAAGCTTGGGAGGTAGGGAGAACACTGAAGCTTTCTTT. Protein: CARSLGGRENTEAFF.

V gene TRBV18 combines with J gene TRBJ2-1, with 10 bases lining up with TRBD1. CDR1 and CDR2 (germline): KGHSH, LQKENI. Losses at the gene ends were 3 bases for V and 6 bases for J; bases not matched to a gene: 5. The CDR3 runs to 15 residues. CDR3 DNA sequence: TGTGCCAGCTCACCCCGGGACAGGGGAGGCAATGAGCAGTTCTTC. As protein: CASSPRDRGGNEQFF. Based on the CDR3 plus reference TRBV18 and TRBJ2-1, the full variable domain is NAGVMQNPRHLVRRRGQEARLRCSPMKGHSHVYWYRQLPEEGLKFMVYLQKENIIDESGMPKERFSAEFPKEGPSILRIQQVVRGDSAAYFCASSPRDRGGNEQFFGPGTRLTVL.